This T cell receptor beta chain is from a study of blood T cell repertoires in COVID-19. The CDR3 spans 12 residues. Germline V gene data show CDR1 as SGHRS and CDR2 as YFSETQ. Trimming shortened V by 2 bases and J by 10 bases, and 10 bases separated the two germline ends. Assay: immunoSEQ multiplex PCR; the TCRdb copy retains only in-frame clones and omits some. The sample holds under 250,000 clones, about 91% seen once. This TCR derives from a woman in her 30s with COVID-19, enrolled during active disease. V is TRBV5-1 and J is TRBJ2-1; D may be TRBD1 (6 bases). Sequenced sample: peripheral blood. In DNA, the CDR3 is TGCGCCAGCAGCTTAACAGGGCGGGAGCAGTTCTTC. The encoded protein is CASSLTGREQFF.